This TCR beta chain was observed in a study of blood T cells in healthy people across ages. Study-wide results and limits: Without sorted subsets, naive and antigen-experienced compartments could not be conclusively compared. Aged donors had fewer naive CD4+ cells and lower diversity than long-lived donors. Older age coincided with a roughly linear decline in TCR beta diversity per million T cells.

Next came a second PCR, run for about 6 to 12 cycles, which used a sample-barcoded 5' primer along with a J-beta primer mix. TCRdb reprocessed the 5' RACE reads via MiXCR and lists one record per CDR3 protein. The sample lists roughly 900,000 distinct CDR3 sequences; around 26% were seen once. This clonotype has more than one count but fewer than ten. Its target is unknown. The TCR sequence derives from a woman of 80 years or more in good health. The sample was blood.

The CDR3 is CASSRDIGAGELFF. CDR3 DNA sequence: TGTGCCAGCAGCCGGGACATAGGAGCCGGGGAGCTGTTTTTT. The chain couples TRBV6-1 to TRBJ2-2; D perhaps matches TRBD1 (6 bases). The germline V gene encodes CDR1 MNHNS and CDR2 SASEGT. The CDR3 length is 14 residues. Between the trimmed V and J ends, which lost 6 bases and 6 bases, there was a span of 14 bases.